A single T cell receptor beta chain is shown here with its context. The CDR3 length is 16 residues. CDR1 and CDR2 (germline): MGHDK, SYGVNS. Trimming removed 3 bases from V and 4 bases from J, with 16 bases in between. Resolution of symptoms, clearance, or two negative PCRs was present in recovered Cohort 3 donors. These data originate in a study of blood T cell repertoires in COVID-19. At the level of the study: Researchers got acute and convalescent COVID-19 samples from the United States, Italy and Spain.

Some clones are missing from TCRdb's copy, which holds only in-frame ones; the method was immunoSEQ multiplex PCR. The sample has 400,000 or so clones, about 90% seen once. The sequence was obtained from a man aged 18 to 29 who had recovered from COVID-19. The chain joins TRBV25-1 to TRBJ1-3, with TRBD1 as a possible D gene (6 bases). Sequenced sample: PBMCs or T cells enriched from blood (not recorded which). The CDR3 is CASSDPPSRGGNTIYF. In nucleotides, the CDR3 is TGTGCCAGCAGTGACCCACCGAGCAGGGGAGGAAACACCATATATTTT.